This TCR beta chain was recovered during a study of OX40 agonist ivuxolimab in advanced cancers. About the research overall: The drug used for patients, ivuxolimab, was an agonistic anti-OX40 (CD134) antibody.

The germline V and J ends were trimmed by 5 bases and 5 bases, with 12 bases remaining between them. This CDR3 is 13 amino acids long. Germline V gene data show CDR1 as SGHAT and CDR2 as FQNNGV. Assay: immunoSEQ multiplex PCR; the TCRdb copy retains only in-frame clones and omits some. The sample shows approximately 48,000 clones, around nine tenths of them seen only once. This sequence originates from an adult with an advanced solid tumor such as melanoma, head and neck, liver or kidney cancer. The sample consisted of CD4+ or CD8+ T cells sorted from blood, taken in a trial of the OX40 agonist ivuxolimab. The rearrangement uses TRBV11-2 and TRBJ1-1; D gene unclear. As DNA, the CDR3 is TGTGCCAGCAGCAGTTCGGGAGGAACTGAAGCTTTCTTT. Encoded protein: CASSSSGGTEAFF.